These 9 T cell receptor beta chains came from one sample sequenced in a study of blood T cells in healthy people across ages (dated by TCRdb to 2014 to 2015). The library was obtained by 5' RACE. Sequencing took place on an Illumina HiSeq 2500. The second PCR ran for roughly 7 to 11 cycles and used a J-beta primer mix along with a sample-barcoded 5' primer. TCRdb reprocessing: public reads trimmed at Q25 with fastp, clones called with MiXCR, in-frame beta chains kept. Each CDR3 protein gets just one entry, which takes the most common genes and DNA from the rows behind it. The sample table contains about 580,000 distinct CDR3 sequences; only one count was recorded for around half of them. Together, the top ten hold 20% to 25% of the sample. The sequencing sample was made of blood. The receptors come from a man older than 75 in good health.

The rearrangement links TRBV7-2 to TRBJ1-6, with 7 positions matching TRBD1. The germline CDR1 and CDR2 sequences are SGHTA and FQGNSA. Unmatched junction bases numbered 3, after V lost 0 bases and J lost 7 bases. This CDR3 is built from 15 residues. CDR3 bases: TGTGCCAGCAGCTTAGCGAGGACAGGCAATTCACCCCTCCACTTT. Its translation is CASSLARTGNSPLHF.

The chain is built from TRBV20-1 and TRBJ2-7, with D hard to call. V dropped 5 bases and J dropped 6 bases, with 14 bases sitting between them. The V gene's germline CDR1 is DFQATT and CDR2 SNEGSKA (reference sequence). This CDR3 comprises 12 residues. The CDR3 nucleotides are TGCAGTGCTTCCCGAGACAATGCCGAGCAGTACTTC. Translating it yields CSASRDNAEQYF.

The CDR3 nucleotides read TGCAGCGAAAGACAGGGGCCGAGCTCCTACAATGAGCAGTTCTTC. Translating gives CSERQGPSSYNEQFF. This chain connects TRBV29-1 to TRBJ2-1; TRBD1 aligns across 8 bases. The CDR3 consists of 15 residues. Germline lookup yields CDR1 SQVTM and CDR2 ANQGSEA. Unmatched junction bases numbered 8, after V lost 7 bases and J lost 0 bases.

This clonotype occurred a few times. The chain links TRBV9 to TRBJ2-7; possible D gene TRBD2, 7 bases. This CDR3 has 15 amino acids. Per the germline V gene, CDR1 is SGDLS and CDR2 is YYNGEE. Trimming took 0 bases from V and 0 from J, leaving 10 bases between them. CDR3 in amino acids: CASSVEAGASYEQYF. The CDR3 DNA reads TGTGCCAGCAGCGTAGAGGCGGGGGCCTCCTACGAGCAGTACTTC.

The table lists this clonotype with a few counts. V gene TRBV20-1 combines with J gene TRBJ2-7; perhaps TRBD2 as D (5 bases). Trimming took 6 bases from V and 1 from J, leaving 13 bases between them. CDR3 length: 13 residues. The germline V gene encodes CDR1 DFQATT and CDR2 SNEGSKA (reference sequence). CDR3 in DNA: TGCAGTGCCCGAGGGTCAGAGTCCTACGAGCAGTACTTC. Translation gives CSARGSESYEQYF.

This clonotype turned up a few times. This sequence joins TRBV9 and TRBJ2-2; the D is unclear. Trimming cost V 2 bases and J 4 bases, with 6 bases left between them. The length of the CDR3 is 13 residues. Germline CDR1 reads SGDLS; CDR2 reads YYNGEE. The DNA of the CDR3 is TGTGCCAGCAGCGTGTACCTCACCGGGGAGCTGTTTTTT. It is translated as CASSVYLTGELFF.

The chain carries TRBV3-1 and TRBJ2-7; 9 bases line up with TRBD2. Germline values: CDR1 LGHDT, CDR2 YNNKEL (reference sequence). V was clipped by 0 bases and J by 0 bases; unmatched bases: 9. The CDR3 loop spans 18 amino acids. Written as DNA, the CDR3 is TGTGCCAGCAGCCAAGAAGCCCTTAGCGGGGGACCCTCCTACGAGCAGTACTTC. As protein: CASSQEALSGGPSYEQYF.

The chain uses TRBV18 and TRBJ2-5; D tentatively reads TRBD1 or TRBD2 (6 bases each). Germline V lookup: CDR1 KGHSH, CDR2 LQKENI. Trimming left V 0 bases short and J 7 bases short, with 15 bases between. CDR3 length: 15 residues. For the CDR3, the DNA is TGTGCCAGCTCACCACCGGGGACTCCCAGGGGGACCCAGTACTTC. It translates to CASSPPGTPRGTQYF.

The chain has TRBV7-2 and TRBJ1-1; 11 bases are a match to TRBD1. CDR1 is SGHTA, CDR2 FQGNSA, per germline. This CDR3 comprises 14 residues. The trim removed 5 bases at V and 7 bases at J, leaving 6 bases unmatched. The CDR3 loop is CASSPDRGLSEAFF. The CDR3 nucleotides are TGTGCCAGCAGCCCGGACAGGGGGCTCAGTGAAGCTTTCTTT.